The 5 T cell receptor beta chains given below trace back to one sample, sequenced in a study of tumor and adjacent non-tumor tissue in lung cancer. The template was RNA from unsorted bulk tissue. A modified ARM-PCR protocol with three rounds of nested PCR amplified TCRbeta. TCRdb passed the multiplex PCR reads through MiXCR, listing each CDR3 protein once. The table has over 100,000 distinct CDR3 sequences, 75% seen once. The material sequenced was lung tumor tissue. These receptors all stem from a woman aged 55-70 years with non-small cell lung cancer.

Of note for this clonotype: This may arise from a read error, as a much more abundant clone is one base away. The limits of the CDR3 on the DNA are not certain, so only TCRdb's listed CDR3 is given. The chain joins TRBV11-2 to TRBJ2-1; TRBD1 reflects the table's D call only, with no check against the DNA. The CDR3 spans 14 residues, counting both ends. Germline V gene data show CDR1 as SGHAT and CDR2 as FQNNGV. The CDR3 here is CASSLESGRARRFF.

Details on this clonotype: Its ends do not fully match the called genes, so a read error is possible. In DNA, the CDR3 is TGTGCCAGCAGCTTAGGGTCCACTAGCGGGAGCCACAATGAGCGGTTCTTC. This translates into CASSLGSTSGSHNERFF. The chain uses TRBV11-3 and TRBJ2-1, with 11 nucleotides matching TRBD2. This CDR3 has 17 residues. Germline CDR1 SGHNT, CDR2 YENEEA.

This clonotype was counted only a few times. V usage is TRBV29-1 and J usage is TRBJ1-2; 7 nucleotides match TRBD1. The CDR3 runs to 16 residues. Trimming cost V 0 bases and J 10 bases; bases outside gene matches: 17. The germline CDR1 and CDR2 sequences are SQVTM and ANQGSEA. The CDR3 is CSVEENYRGPRGDYTF. The CDR3 nucleotides read TGCAGCGTTGAAGAAAATTATAGGGGGCCAAGAGGGGACTACACCTTC.

This clonotype was counted once. The CDR3 here is CASRGLRREETQYF. The DNA for the CDR3 is TGTGCCAGCAGAGGGCTACGGAGAGAAGAGACCCAGTACTTC. The chain links TRBV6-1 to TRBJ2-5; no firm D call. The length of the CDR3 is 14 residues. Germline V gene lookup returns CDR1 MNHNS and CDR2 SASEGT. V was shortened by 6 bases and J by 3 bases, with 14 bases between the two germline ends.

Comments on this clonotype: This may be a read error: a much more frequent sequence differs by one nucleotide. The chain is built from TRBV6-2 or TRBV6-3 and TRBJ2-5; unclear D gene. CDR1 is MNHEY, CDR2 SVGEGT, per germline. This CDR3 comprises 14 residues. Here the CDR3 reads CDSLKRIPSETQYF. As DNA, the CDR3 is TGTGACAGCCTGAAGAGAATCCCATCAGAGACCCAGTACTTC.